The clone carrying this T cell receptor (beta chain) was observed a few times. The sample is drawn from a study of T-cell reconstitution after alpha-beta-depleted transplantation in children. TCRbeta library preparation incorporated unique molecular identifiers. Each CDR3 protein is one row after TCRdb ran MiXCR on the PCR reads. The table includes about 230,000 distinct CDR3 sequences, 8% to 10% detected once. Germline V CDR1 and CDR2: MNHEY, SVGEGT. The V end lost 4 bases, the J end lost 5 bases, and 8 bases lay between the germline ends. The length of the CDR3 is 12 residues. The input for sequencing was PBMCs from the stem cell graft donor, taken from the stem cell graft. This chain connects TRBV6-2 or TRBV6-3 to TRBJ2-5; no firm D call. The clonotype comes from a human donor who donated a stem cell graft to a child with acute lymphoblastic leukemia. The DNA for the CDR3 is TGTGCCAGCAGTTCTTTATTGGAGACCCAGTACTTC. This translates into CASSSLLETQYF.